This entry lists 18 T cell receptor beta chains sequenced from one sample in a study of shared clonotypes between healthy human individuals. Sequencing used immunoSEQ multiplex PCR; TCRdb keeps in-frame clones, though not all of them. The table shows 1.5 million to 2.5 million clones, with about 95% occurring only once. The naive CD8 subset, CD45RO-negative cells positively selected for CCR7, excluded terminally differentiated effector memory CD45RA+ cells. Sequenced sample: naive CD8+ T cells sorted from blood. The receptors shown here come from a young man in good health.

The chain uses TRBV10-2 and TRBJ1-5, with no clear D. Trimming shortened V by 2 bases and J by 2 bases, and 10 bases separated the two germline ends. CDR3 length equals 15 residues. The germline CDR1 and CDR2 sequences are WSHSY and SAAADI. CDR3 protein: CASSEIFAGNQPQHF. CDR3 coding DNA: TGCGCCAGCAGTGAGATATTTGCAGGCAATCAGCCCCAGCATTTT.

The chain uses TRBV6-5 and TRBJ2-1; TRBD1 is a possible D gene (6 bases). Germline CDR1 MNHEY, CDR2 SVGAGI. The CDR3 has 15 amino acids. V shed 0 bases and J shed 9 bases, with 15 bases lying between them. CDR3 nucleotide sequence: TGTGCCAGCAGTTACTCGGGGCAGGGGTGGGGTGAGCAGTTCTTC. It codes for CASSYSGQGWGEQFF.

This clone occurred once. For the CDR3, the DNA is TGTGCCAGCGCCAAACACGGGGGGGCCCTCATTTTGGATGAGCAGTTCTTC. Translating it yields CASAKHGGALILDEQFF. The chain is built from TRBV7-9 and TRBJ2-1; 8 nucleotides line up with TRBD2. CDR1 and CDR2 from the germline V gene are SEHNR and FQNEAQ (reference sequence). This CDR3 has 17 residues. Germline trimming cut 8 bases from V and 8 bases from J; bases unmatched to any gene: 20.

This chain links TRBV11-2 with TRBJ2-1; D remains unclear. The CDR3 consists of 12 residues. The germline CDR1 and CDR2 sequences are SGHAT and FQNNGV. The V and J ends lost 2 bases and 6 bases respectively, with 5 bases between them. CDR3 coding DNA: TGTGCCAGCAGCTTAATAACCAATGAGCAGTTCTTC. This gives the protein CASSLITNEQFF.

The chain couples TRBV27 to TRBJ2-3, with D unresolved. V was trimmed by 8 bases and J by 0 bases, leaving 9 bases between them. The CDR3 totals 13 residues. Per the germline V gene, CDR1 is MNHEY and CDR2 is SMNVEV (reference sequence). The DNA for the CDR3 is TGTGCCAGCCGCCCCCCGAGCACAGATACGCAGTATTTT. Protein: CASRPPSTDTQYF.

The V and J genes are TRBV27 and TRBJ1-2; D gene uncertain. This CDR3 is 15 amino acids long. The germline V and J ends were trimmed by 5 bases and 2 bases, with 15 bases remaining between them. The germline CDR1 and CDR2 sequences are MNHEY and SMNVEV (reference sequence). CDR3 amino acids: CASSPTLGVNYGYTF. The CDR3 DNA reads as TGTGCCAGCAGTCCCACCTTAGGAGTGAACTATGGCTACACCTTC.

CDR3 region: CASSLGQVTGELFF. CDR3 sequence (DNA): TGCGCCAGCAGCCTTGGACAGGTCACCGGGGAGCTGTTTTTT. This chain joins TRBV4-1 and TRBJ2-2, with 7 bases matching TRBD1. The J segment lost 4 bases and the V segment lost 4 bases, leaving 3 bases of the junction unmatched. There are 14 residues in the CDR3. Germline CDR1 and CDR2: MGHRA and YSYEKL.

This chain's CDR3 is CASSSDRYQETQYF. CDR3 coding DNA: TGTGCCAGCAGTTCGGACCGTTACCAAGAGACCCAGTACTTC. J is TRBJ2-5 and V is TRBV6-5, with D uncertain. Between the trimmed V and J ends, which lost 4 bases and 0 bases, there was a span of 9 bases. The CDR3 runs to 14 residues. Looked up from germline, CDR1 is MNHEY and CDR2 is SVGAGI.

This chain joins TRBV13 and TRBJ2-3; the match to TRBD2 covers 10 bases. Germline lookup yields CDR1 PRHDT and CDR2 FYEKMQ (reference sequence). The CDR3 runs to 20 residues. The junction had 18 bases not matched to a gene; V was cut back by 4 bases and J by 2 bases. CDR3 nucleotide sequence: TGTGCCAGCAGCTCTACAGGGGATTCTTCTAGCGGGAGTCCCACAGATACGCAGTATTTT. Its translation: CASSSTGDSSSGSPTDTQYF. Full variable domain (outside the CDR3, taken from reference TRBV13 and TRBJ2-3): AAGVIQSPRHLIKEKRETATLKCYPIPRHDTVYWYQQGPGQDPQFLISFYEKMQSDKGSIPDRFSAQQFSDYHSELNMSSLELGDSALYFCASSSTGDSSSGSPTDTQYFGPGTRLTVL.

The gene calls are TRBV9 and TRBJ2-7; the D is unclear. Germline V gene data show CDR1 as SGDLS and CDR2 as YYNGEE. V was clipped by 0 bases and J by 2 bases, with 15 bases between them. The CDR3 is 16 residues long. The CDR3 is CASSVGVETATYEQYF. DNA for the CDR3: TGTGCCAGCAGCGTAGGAGTCGAGACGGCTACCTACGAGCAGTACTTC.

The chain joins TRBV11-3 to TRBJ2-7; 8 nucleotides match TRBD1. V shed 5 bases, J shed 6 bases, and the junction held 9 bases outside the gene matches. This CDR3 has 14 residues. The V gene's germline CDR1 is SGHNT and CDR2 YENEEA. The CDR3 loop reads CASSPYRGSAEQYF. The CDR3 coding sequence is TGTGCCAGCAGCCCCTACAGGGGGTCAGCCGAGCAGTACTTC.

This chain uses TRBV7-2 with TRBJ2-7; D gene ambiguous. V lost 2 bases and J lost 6, with 8 bases in between. Germline CDR1 and CDR2: SGHTA and FQGNSA. The CDR3 spans 12 residues. The CDR3 region has the DNA TGTGCCAGCAGCTTATCTATTTTCGAGCAGTACTTC. It yields the protein CASSLSIFEQYF.

The chain uses TRBV4-2 and TRBJ1-1; D gene unclear. Germline V gives CDR1 LGHNA, CDR2 YNFKEQ. This CDR3 comprises 15 residues. V lost 0 bases, J lost 0 bases, and 8 bases lay in between. The CDR3 region is CASSQEAYLNTEAFF. The CDR3 coding sequence is TGTGCCAGCAGCCAAGAAGCGTACCTGAACACTGAAGCTTTCTTT.

J is TRBJ2-7 and V is TRBV6-6; 11 bases match TRBD1. V gave up 6 bases and J gave up 2 bases; unmatched junction bases: 6. This CDR3 region has 15 residues. Germline V lookup: CDR1 MNHNY, CDR2 SVGAGI (reference sequence). CDR3 sequence (DNA): TGTGCCAGCAGCCCTCCGGGACAGGGGGCCTACGAGCAGTACTTC. Protein: CASSPPGQGAYEQYF.

Notes on this clone: The identical CDR3 is also encoded by other nucleotide sequences in the sample. The chain couples TRBV11-2 to TRBJ2-1; 11 bases map to TRBD2. The V gene end was trimmed by 0 bases and the J gene end by 3 bases; junction bases not matched to a gene: 1. This CDR3 has 16 residues. Germline CDR1 and CDR2: SGHAT and FQNNGV. This CDR3 is CASSLDLAGGYNEQFF. The CDR3 bases are TGTGCCAGCAGCTTAGATCTAGCGGGGGGCTACAATGAGCAGTTCTTC.

The rearrangement links TRBV7-2 to TRBJ2-7, with D tentatively TRBD2 (6 bases). Germline loops: CDR1 SGHTA, CDR2 FQGNSA. CDR3 length: 17 amino acids. Trimming stripped 4 bases from V and 2 bases from J, with 21 bases between. CDR3 sequence: CASSSYTSGLGAYEQYF. Here the CDR3 DNA reads TGTGCCAGCAGCTCGTACACATCGGGACTCGGGGCCTACGAGCAGTACTTC.

The CDR3 spells CASSHRRDTVIGANVLTF. The CDR3 DNA sequence: TGTGCCAGCAGTCATCGCCGGGACACGGTTATAGGGGCCAACGTCCTGACTTTC. The chain combines TRBV28 with TRBJ2-6; maybe TRBD1 (6 bases). Germline V gives CDR1 MDHEN, CDR2 SYDVKM. The CDR3 totals 18 residues. Between the trimmed V and J ends, which lost 5 bases and 4 bases, there was a span of 21 bases.

V usage is TRBV7-2 and J usage is TRBJ1-1; D is undetermined. V lost 5 bases and J lost 4, with 17 bases in between. The CDR3 sequence is 15 residues long. The germline gives CDR1 SGHTA, CDR2 FQGNSA. The CDR3 here is CASSIEQMPGTEAFF. In nucleotides, the CDR3 is TGTGCCAGCAGCATAGAACAGATGCCGGGCACTGAAGCTTTCTTT.